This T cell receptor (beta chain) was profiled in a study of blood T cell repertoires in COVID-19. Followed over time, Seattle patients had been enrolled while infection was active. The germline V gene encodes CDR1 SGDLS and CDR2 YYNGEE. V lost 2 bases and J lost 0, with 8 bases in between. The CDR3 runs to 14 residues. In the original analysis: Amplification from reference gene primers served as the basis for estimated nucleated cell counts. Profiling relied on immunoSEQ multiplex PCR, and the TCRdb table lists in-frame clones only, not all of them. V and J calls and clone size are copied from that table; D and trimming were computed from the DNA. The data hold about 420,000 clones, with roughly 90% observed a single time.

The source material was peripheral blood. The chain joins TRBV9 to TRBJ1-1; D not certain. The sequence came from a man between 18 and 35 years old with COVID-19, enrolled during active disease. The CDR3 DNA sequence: TGTGCCAGCAGCGTTGAGTTCATGAACACTGAAGCTTTCTTT. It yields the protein CASSVEFMNTEAFF.